This T cell receptor (beta chain) is drawn from a study of T cell clones after liver transplantation. Comments on this clone: Its specificity is unknown.

Some clones are missing from TCRdb's copy, which holds only in-frame ones; the method was immunoSEQ multiplex PCR. This repertoire shows approximately 75,000 clones, about 80% found once; its top ten account for about 0.79%. Regarding the study as a whole: Post-transplant, graft-donor-reactive CD4 TCRbeta sequences in blood dropped significantly in most of the 8 subjects.

In germline, CDR1 is KGHSH, CDR2 LQKENI. The V end lost 2 bases, the J end lost 5 bases, and 12 bases lay between the germline ends. This CDR3 region has 14 residues. This specimen was CD4+ T cells from blood, taken 12 months after liver transplant. This rearrangement joins TRBV18 to TRBJ1-1; weak D call: TRBD1 (5 bases). This receptor was obtained from a human patient who received a liver transplant. Some T cells may possibly be graft donor cells. CDR3 coding DNA: TGTGCCAGCTCACCAACAACGGGGGGTACTGAAGCTTTCTTT. This codes for CASSPTTGGTEAFF.